Reported below is one T cell receptor beta chain. No antigen is known for it. Base qualities are not provided; no much larger clone lies one nucleotide away. The sample comes from a study of T-cell reconstitution after alpha-beta-depleted transplantation in children (dated by TCRdb to the mid-2010s). About the full investigation: T-cell immune reconstitution after TCRalphabeta/CD19-depleted allogeneic hematopoietic cell transplantation in children was quantitatively tracked in the study by means of TCR repertoire profiling.

The protocol used for the library was PCR. The sequencer was an Illumina HiSeq 2500. TCR libraries were prepared with molecular barcoding, using unique molecular identifiers to normalize TCRbeta repertoire quantification. Starting from the raw public reads, TCRdb applied fastp trimming at Q25, assembled clones with MiXCR and retained in-frame beta chains. Each entry is one CDR3 protein sequence, shown with its most common DNA and genes. The sample table shows over 400,000 distinct CDR3 sequences, and about an eighth are seen once. Of the sample, around 5.8% falls within the top ten clones. The receptor's source is a human donor who donated a stem cell graft to a child with combined immunodeficiency. Sample: PBMCs from the stem cell graft donor, taken from the stem cell graft.

The CDR3 has the sequence CSASQGAYNEQFF. In nucleotide form, the sequence is TGCAGTGCTAGCCAGGGGGCCTACAATGAGCAGTTCTTC. In this chain, TRBV20-1 is recombined with TRBJ2-1; 7 central nucleotides agree with TRBD1. CDR1 DFQATT and CDR2 SNEGSKA were looked up in the germline V gene (reference sequence). Germline trimming amounts to 3 bases on V and 2 bases on J, with 1 as the count of junction bases outside the gene matches. The CDR3 has 13 amino acids, counting the end cysteine and phenylalanine. Solely the CDR3 DNA is kept, with 39 bases framed from the first base.